Reported below is one TCR beta chain. This sample stems from a study of blood T cell repertoires in COVID-19. Study information: PBMCs, B-cell-depleted T cells, or T cells were the source of the cDNA or gDNA that made up the material.

Germline CDR1 reads MNHEY; CDR2 reads SVGAGI. The CDR3 has 15 residues. V was pared by 5 bases and J by 7 bases, with 20 bases between. As processed by the authors: Nucleated cell counts were estimated from reference gene primer amplification. Method: immunoSEQ multiplex PCR; TCRdb's copy keeps in-frame clones and lacks some. V and J calls and clone size follow that table, whereas D and trimming were derived from the DNA. The sample includes some 120,000 clones, 88% of them seen just once. This clonotype was sampled from a woman aged 45-59 years with active or convalescent COVID-19. The chain carries TRBV6-5 and TRBJ2-5; tentatively, D is TRBD2 (6 bases). Sequencing was performed on peripheral blood. The CDR3 protein is CASSPIQGWGGTQYF. CDR3 sequence (DNA): TGTGCCAGCAGTCCAATCCAGGGTTGGGGAGGGACCCAGTACTTC.